A single sample gave rise to the 30 T cell receptor beta chains below, sequenced in a study of blood T cells in healthy people across ages. Combining a sample-barcoded 5' primer with a J-beta primer mix, a second PCR ran for roughly 7 to 11 cycles. One entry per CDR3 protein results from TCRdb running MiXCR on the 5' RACE reads. The sample holds roughly 2 million distinct CDR3 sequences, about 49% seen once. Sequenced material: blood. The receptors were sampled from a woman aged 35 to 49 in good health.

The chain is built from TRBV9 and TRBJ2-7, with a possible D match to TRBD2 (6 bases). This CDR3 is 15 amino acids long. V gave up 4 bases and J gave up 3 bases, with 17 bases separating them. CDR1 and CDR2 (germline): SGDLS, YYNGEE. CDR3 loop: CASSPLTGDYYEQYF. The CDR3 coding sequence is TGTGCCAGCAGCCCCCTTACGGGGGATTACTACGAGCAGTACTTC.

The chain links TRBV29-1 to TRBJ2-4; no definite D call. V lost 4 bases and J 13 bases, leaving 20 bases between the germline ends. From germline, CDR1 is SQVTM and CDR2 ANQGSEA. The CDR3 consists of 13 residues. The CDR3 DNA reads as TGCAGCGTTGTCGGGCATTCGGGTTACGGGCAGTACTTC. The encoded protein is CSVVGHSGYGQYF. Drawing the rest from reference TRBV29-1 and TRBJ2-4, the complete variable domain is SAVISQKPSRDICQRGTSLTIQCQVDSQVTMMFWYRQQPGQSLTLIATANQGSEATYESGFVIDKFPISRPNLTFSTLTVSNMSPEDSSIYLCSVVGHSGYGQYFGAGTRLSVL.

J is TRBJ1-4 and V is TRBV4-3, with D possibly being TRBD1 (5 bases). The length of the CDR3 is 14 residues. V was shortened by 4 bases and J by 7 bases, with 13 bases between the two germline ends. CDR1 LGHNA and CDR2 YSLEER come from the germline V gene. The chain's CDR3 is CASSPTGVGEKLFF. The CDR3 DNA sequence: TGCGCCAGCAGCCCCACGGGGGTCGGTGAAAAACTGTTTTTT.

The chain combines TRBV28 with TRBJ1-1; D is perhaps TRBD1 (6 bases). The CDR3 spans 11 residues. From germline, CDR1 is MDHEN and CDR2 SYDVKM. V lost 10 bases and J lost 6, with 12 bases in between. The CDR3 DNA reads TGTGCCATAGGGGGGAGGTCTGAAGCTTTCTTT. Protein sequence: CAIGGRSEAFF. The full variable domain, completed using reference TRBV28 and TRBJ1-1, is DVKVTQSSRYLVKRTGEKVFLECVQDMDHENMFWYRQDPGLGLRLIYFSYDVKMKEKGDIPEGYSVSREKKERFSLILESASTNQTSMYLCAIGGRSEAFFGQGTRLTVV.

This clonotype occurred many times. The chain joins TRBV29-1 to TRBJ2-7; possibly TRBD2 for D (5 bases). V shed 5 bases and J shed 2 bases, with 16 bases lying between them. This CDR3 has 14 amino acids. Germline-derived CDR1 and CDR2 are SQVTM and ANQGSEA. CDR3 residues: CSVLLGISAYEQYF. CDR3 bases: TGCAGCGTTTTACTAGGGATCTCCGCCTACGAGCAGTACTTC.

This chain connects TRBV11-2 to TRBJ2-7, with D uncertain. The V gene's germline CDR1 is SGHAT and CDR2 FQNNGV. Trimming pared 2 bases from V and 2 bases from J, leaving 10 bases between. There are 14 residues in the CDR3. Written as DNA, the CDR3 is TGTGCCAGCAGCTTACCCTTCGCTCCCTACGAGCAGTACTTC. Its protein product is CASSLPFAPYEQYF.

The chain combines TRBV15 with TRBJ2-5; the match to TRBD2 covers 10 bases. Germline V gene data show CDR1 as LNHNV and CDR2 as YYDKDF (reference sequence). V was clipped by 0 bases and J by 1 base; unmatched bases: 11. The CDR3 length is 19 residues. This chain's CDR3 is CATSRDIAGGILGQETQYF. CDR3 sequence (DNA): TGTGCCACCAGCAGAGACATAGCGGGGGGCATCCTAGGCCAAGAGACCCAGTACTTC.

The chain employs TRBV7-9 and TRBJ1-6; tentatively, D is TRBD1 (5 bases). Germline V lookup: CDR1 SEHNR, CDR2 FQNEAQ (reference sequence). This CDR3 is built from 15 residues. V lost 5 bases to trimming and J lost 9 bases, with 17 bases between them. The CDR3 DNA reads TGTGCCAGCAGCCGCAAAGGGGTTGCGGGTTCACCCCTCCACTTT. Translating it yields CASSRKGVAGSPLHF.

The rearrangement links TRBV20-1 to TRBJ1-1; tentatively, D is TRBD1 (5 bases). Germline CDR1 and CDR2: DFQATT and SNEGSKA (reference sequence). The CDR3 is 14 residues long. V was shortened by 3 bases and J by 1 base, with 12 bases between the two germline ends. The CDR3 protein is CSASGTDGNTEAFF. The CDR3, as DNA: TGCAGTGCTAGTGGGACGGACGGGAACACTGAAGCTTTCTTT.

The V call is TRBV7-2, the J call TRBJ2-7; D is ambiguous. Germline values: CDR1 SGHTA, CDR2 FQGNSA. V was shortened by 0 bases and J by 3 bases, with 12 bases between the two germline ends. The CDR3 has 15 residues. The DNA for the CDR3 is TGTGCCAGCAGCTTAGCGGACCAGTTCGTCTACGAGCAGTACTTC. This codes for CASSLADQFVYEQYF.

This clonotype was counted between two and nine times. The V call is TRBV9, the J call TRBJ2-7; D ambiguous. The germline V gene encodes CDR1 SGDLS and CDR2 YYNGEE. V lost 4 bases and J lost 6, with 17 bases in between. The CDR3 consists of 14 residues. CDR3 amino acids: CASSPAAALGEQYF. The DNA of the CDR3 is TGTGCCAGCAGCCCCGCGGCGGCCCTGGGCGAGCAGTACTTC.

The table lists this clonotype with a count of one. V is TRBV5-5 and J is TRBJ2-3; D perhaps matches TRBD1 (5 bases). This CDR3 region has 15 residues. Deletions cut 1 base from V and 3 bases from J, with 12 bases between. CDR1 SGHKS and CDR2 YYEKEE come from the germline V gene (reference sequence). The CDR3 DNA sequence: TGTGCCAGCAGCTTGAAAGGGGCGTTAACAGATACGCAGTATTTT. Amino acid sequence: CASSLKGALTDTQYF. Variable domain in full (rest from reference TRBV5-5 and TRBJ2-3): DAGVTQSPTHLIKTRGQQVTLRCSPISGHKSVSWYQQVLGQGPQFIFQYYEKEERGRGNFPDRFSARQFPNYSSELNVNALLLGDSALYLCASSLKGALTDTQYFGPGTRLTVL.

The chain joins TRBV15 to TRBJ1-2, with 9 bases matching TRBD1. Germline loops: CDR1 LNHNV, CDR2 YYDKDF (reference sequence). Trimming at V came to 1 base and at J to 5 bases, leaving 5 bases not matched to a gene. This CDR3 region has 15 residues. The CDR3 nucleotides are TGTGCCACCAGCAGAGGCCCTGGGACAGGGTATGGCTACACCTTC. It codes for CATSRGPGTGYGYTF.

The chain employs TRBV6-6 and TRBJ1-4; D unclear. Germline values: CDR1 MNHNY, CDR2 SVGAGI (reference sequence). CDR3 length: 17 amino acids. V gave up 0 bases and J gave up 0 bases, with 11 bases separating them. The CDR3 here is CASSYSILGATNEKLFF. CDR3 DNA: TGTGCCAGCAGTTACTCGATTTTGGGCGCAACTAATGAAAAACTGTTTTTT.

The V gene is TRBV5-1, the J gene TRBJ1-1; perhaps TRBD1 as D (6 bases). From germline, CDR1 is SGHRS and CDR2 YFSETQ. The CDR3 runs to 14 residues. The V end lost 4 bases, the J end lost 1 base, and 11 bases lay between the germline ends. CDR3 region: CASSVGGPNTEAFF. CDR3 nucleotide sequence: TGCGCCAGCAGCGTAGGGGGACCGAACACTGAAGCTTTCTTT.

This chain links TRBV4-3 with TRBJ2-6; D gene uncertain. Germline lookup yields CDR1 LGHNA and CDR2 YSLEER. This CDR3 comprises 17 residues. V dropped 4 bases and J dropped 4 bases, with 17 bases sitting between them. The CDR3 is CASSRTTLGPGANVLTF. The CDR3 DNA reads TGCGCCAGCAGCCGAACCACACTGGGTCCCGGGGCCAACGTCCTGACTTTC.

The chain uses TRBV27 and TRBJ2-1, with 7 bases aligning to TRBD2. There are 14 residues in the CDR3. The V gene end was trimmed by 5 bases and the J gene end by 13 bases; junction bases not matched to a gene: 14. CDR1 MNHEY and CDR2 SMNVEV come from the germline V gene (reference sequence). CDR3 in DNA: TGTGCCAGCAGTCGCGGGGGAAACCAAGAGACCCAGTTCTTC. As protein: CASSRGGNQETQFF.

The rearrangement uses TRBV6-2 or TRBV6-3 and TRBJ2-5; maybe TRBD2 (6 bases). With the DNA end fitting TRBJ2-7 better, the J assignment may be wrong. This CDR3 region has 14 residues. Germline CDR1 is MNHEY and CDR2 is SVGEGT. The CDR3 reads CASSRDGGGVEQYF. DNA for the CDR3: TGTGCCAGCAGTCGTGATGGTGGAGGGGTCGAGCAGTACTTC.

In its sample, this clonotype was seen a few times. The chain couples TRBV29-1 to TRBJ2-1; possible D gene TRBD1, 6 bases. V lost 6 bases and J 8 bases, leaving 23 bases between the germline ends. Germline V gene data show CDR1 as SQVTM and CDR2 as ANQGSEA. The CDR3 contains 15 residues. DNA for the CDR3: TGCAGCGTCGACTCCACAGGGTCCTCAGGGGATGAGCAGTTCTTC. Its translation: CSVDSTGSSGDEQFF.

This chain uses TRBV5-1 with TRBJ2-7; the D gene is possibly TRBD1 (5 bases). Trimming shortened V by 1 base and J by 7 bases, and 15 bases separated the two germline ends. Germline lookup yields CDR1 SGHRS and CDR2 YFSETQ. This CDR3 spans 14 amino acids. CDR3 residues: CASSLSGIGDEQYF. In nucleotides, the CDR3 is TGCGCCAGCAGCTTGTCAGGGATCGGAGATGAGCAGTACTTC.

The chain carries TRBV12-3 or TRBV12-4 and TRBJ2-3; D may be TRBD2 (5 bases). Trimming left V 6 bases short and J 5 bases short, with 18 bases between. The CDR3 loop spans 15 amino acids. The CDR3 bases are TGTGCCAGCAGCCGGGGAGATCTTAGGTTAGATACGCAGTATTTT. Protein product: CASSRGDLRLDTQYF.

The chain employs TRBV2 and TRBJ2-1; 10 bases line up with TRBD2. Germline V gives CDR1 SNHLY, CDR2 FYNNEI. V shed 7 bases and J 6 bases; nucleotides not matched to a gene: 15. The CDR3 has 17 residues. CDR3 in DNA: TGTGCCAGCAATGACCCCTCTAGCGGGAGAGGATCCAATGAGCAGTTCTTC. Translating gives CASNDPSSGRGSNEQFF.

V and J are TRBV6-6 and TRBJ2-1, with D hard to call. Germline assignment: CDR1 MNHNY and CDR2 SVGAGI (reference sequence). V was trimmed by 0 bases and J by 2 bases, leaving 5 bases between them. The CDR3 totals 14 residues. The CDR3 coding sequence is TGTGCCAGCAGTTACTCGCTGGCCTACAATGAGCAGTTCTTC. This gives the protein CASSYSLAYNEQFF.

The chain joins TRBV6-5 to TRBJ2-3; TRBD1 matches at 7 bases. The J segment lost 6 bases and the V segment lost 2 bases, leaving 11 bases of the junction unmatched. Germline CDR1 MNHEY, CDR2 SVGAGI. There are 16 residues in the CDR3. CDR3 sequence (DNA): TGTGCCAGCAGTTACGGCCAGACAGGGTTTCGTGATACGCAGTATTTT. Amino acid sequence: CASSYGQTGFRDTQYF.

The chain uses TRBV7-8 and TRBJ2-3; 12 positions agree with TRBD2. V shed 5 bases and J 4 bases; nucleotides not matched to a gene: 19. Germline V gene lookup returns CDR1 SGHVS and CDR2 FQNEAQ. The CDR3 has 20 amino acids. This CDR3 is CASSLPGRLAGGEHSDTQYF. Written as DNA, the CDR3 is TGTGCCAGCAGCCTTCCCGGCCGGCTAGCGGGGGGGGAACACTCAGATACGCAGTATTTT.

This chain links TRBV24-1 with TRBJ2-3; D may be TRBD2 (5 bases). Germline CDR1 is KGHDR and CDR2 is SFDVKD. The CDR3 length is 16 residues. The V and J ends lost 4 bases and 0 bases respectively, with 13 bases between them. The CDR3 reads CATSETEALSTDTQYF. The DNA for the CDR3 is TGTGCCACCAGTGAAACGGAGGCCCTGAGCACAGATACGCAGTATTTT.

A few counts support this clonotype. The V and J genes are TRBV7-2 and TRBJ2-7; perhaps TRBD2 as D (6 bases). Germline assignment: CDR1 SGHTA and CDR2 FQGNSA. V dropped 5 bases and J dropped 4 bases, with 21 bases sitting between them. CDR3 length: 16 amino acids. The CDR3 DNA follows: TGTGCCAGCAGCCCCCCGGGGGTATCAGCCCAGTACGAGCAGTACTTC. Protein product: CASSPPGVSAQYEQYF.

This clonotype turned up a few times. This chain connects TRBV7-2 to TRBJ1-2; D gene ambiguous. The CDR3 runs 12 residues. V was trimmed by 5 bases and J by 7 bases, leaving 11 bases between them. CDR1 and CDR2 (germline): SGHTA, FQGNSA. The CDR3 region is CASSPMGRGYTF. The CDR3 DNA sequence: TGTGCCAGCAGCCCTATGGGTCGTGGCTACACCTTC.

This clonotype came up a few times. The genes are TRBV7-2 and TRBJ2-1; 7 bases fit TRBD2. Germline trimming cut 5 bases from V and 0 bases from J; bases unmatched to any gene: 7. The length of the CDR3 is 16 residues. Germline CDR1 SGHTA, CDR2 FQGNSA. The CDR3 coding sequence is TGTGCCAGCAGCGCGCAGGCGGGGGTCTCCTACAATGAGCAGTTCTTC. This gives the protein CASSAQAGVSYNEQFF.

The rearrangement links TRBV5-1 to TRBJ2-3, with D possibly TRBD2 on 5 matching bases. Germline V lookup: CDR1 SGHRS, CDR2 YFSETQ. The CDR3 covers 15 residues. V was cut by 0 bases and J by 4 bases, with 12 bases left in between. This chain's CDR3 is CASSLAGDEADTQYF. The CDR3 DNA follows: TGCGCCAGCAGCTTGGCCGGGGATGAGGCAGATACGCAGTATTTT.